The 32 T cell receptor beta chains below come from one sample, sequenced in a study of Graves' ophthalmopathy and Graves' hyperthyroidism. RNA transcripts served as template for amplifying TCR beta CDR3 sequences. Following a first-round RT-PCR that used HTBI primers, a second-round multiplex PCR was carried out. TCRdb reprocessed the multiplex PCR reads via MiXCR and lists one record per CDR3 protein. This sample has approximately 540,000 distinct CDR3 sequences, with about 35% found just once. Sequenced material: peripheral blood or thyroid tissue (not recorded which). The receptors derive from an adult man with Graves' hyperthyroidism.

This rearrangement joins TRBV2 to TRBJ2-7, with 9 positions matching TRBD2. With V trimmed by 5 bases and J by 5 bases, 13 bases remained unmatched. The CDR3 totals 16 residues. Germline V CDR1 and CDR2: SNHLY, FYNNEI. The CDR3 is CASSYQLAGWSNEQYF. CDR3 nucleotide sequence: TGTGCCAGCAGTTACCAGCTAGCGGGGTGGTCAAACGAGCAGTACTTC.

This clonotype has a handful of counts. The V gene is TRBV5-1, the J gene TRBJ2-2; possibly TRBD2 for D (6 bases). Germline V lookup: CDR1 SGHRS, CDR2 YFSETQ. The V end was cut by 0 bases, the J end by 7 bases, with 13 bases between. The CDR3 spans 15 residues. The CDR3 DNA reads as TGCGCCAGCAGCTTGGATCCACGGACTAACGGGGAGCTGTTTTTT. Its protein product is CASSLDPRTNGELFF.

This clonotype has a count of ten or more. The chain carries TRBV29-1 and TRBJ1-2, with D possibly TRBD1 on 6 matching bases. Germline-derived CDR1 and CDR2 are SQVTM and ANQGSEA. The V end lost 6 bases, the J end lost 4 bases, and 15 bases lay between the germline ends. This CDR3 contains 13 residues. Written as DNA, the CDR3 is TGCAGCGTGGATGGGGGGGGCCCCTATGGCTACACCTTC. Amino acid sequence: CSVDGGGPYGYTF.

V is TRBV25-1 and J is TRBJ2-4; no definite D call. Germline CDR1 MGHDK, CDR2 SYGVNS. V lost 2 bases to trimming and J lost 6 bases, with 5 bases between them. This CDR3 is built from 12 residues. As DNA, the CDR3 is TGTGCCAGCAGTGAAACCGGAAACATTCAGTACTTC. Protein: CASSETGNIQYF.

This clonotype was seen a few times. The chain carries TRBV7-8 and TRBJ1-1; 7 bases align to TRBD1. This CDR3 has 15 residues. Trimming took 5 bases from V and 4 from J; bases not matched to a gene: 10. Germline loops: CDR1 SGHVS, CDR2 FQNEAQ. CDR3 sequence: CASSQYPGQPTEAFF. The CDR3 DNA sequence: TGTGCCAGCAGCCAATACCCGGGACAGCCCACTGAAGCTTTCTTT. The entire variable domain, with the rest obtained from reference TRBV7-8 and TRBJ1-1, is as follows: GAGVSQSPRYKVAKRGQDVALRCDPISGHVSLFWYQQALGQGPEFLTYFQNEAQLDKSGLPSDRFFAERPEGSVSTLKIQRTQQEDSAVYLCASSQYPGQPTEAFFGQGTRLTVV.

This clonotype was detected only once. J is TRBJ2-5 and V is TRBV24-1; the D gene is possibly TRBD2 (7 bases). Germline V gene sequence: CDR1 KGHDR, CDR2 SFDVKD. V was clipped by 11 bases and J by 5 bases, with 23 bases between them. The CDR3 runs to 15 residues. The CDR3 spells CANNRTWTAGETQYF. The CDR3 nucleotides are TGTGCCAACAACCGGACGTGGACAGCGGGGGAGACCCAGTACTTC.

This chain connects TRBV2 to TRBJ1-5; D is unclear. V gave up 5 bases and J gave up 11 bases, with 25 bases separating them. The V gene's germline CDR1 is SNHLY and CDR2 FYNNEI. There are 16 residues in the CDR3. The CDR3 loop is CASSSTSGNRGETQHF. The DNA of the CDR3 is TGTGCCAGCAGTTCGACTAGCGGGAATCGAGGAGAGACCCAGCATTTT.

The sample holds many counts of this clonotype. The genes are TRBV20-1 and TRBJ1-4; 7 bases map to TRBD1. The CDR3 is made up of 16 amino acids. CDR1 is DFQATT, CDR2 SNEGSKA, per germline (reference sequence). V shed 2 bases, J shed 7 bases, and the junction held 13 bases outside the gene matches. CDR3 protein: CSARPPGRGRGEKLFF. The DNA of the CDR3 is TGCAGTGCTAGACCCCCGGGGAGGGGGCGCGGTGAAAAACTGTTTTTT.

J is TRBJ2-3 and V is TRBV7-9; possibly TRBD1 for D (5 bases). Trimming removed 3 bases from V and 2 bases from J, with 15 bases in between. The germline CDR1 and CDR2 sequences are SEHNR and FQNEAQ (reference sequence). The CDR3 has 16 amino acids. CDR3 DNA sequence: TGTGCCAGCAGCTTTTTCCCGTCAGGGTCCACAGATACGCAGTATTTT. Protein sequence: CASSFFPSGSTDTQYF.

This clonotype was picked up many times. Here the CDR3 reads CASTPGTGANQPQHF. Here the CDR3 DNA reads TGTGCCAGTACCCCCGGCACAGGGGCCAATCAGCCCCAGCATTTT. The chain has TRBV19 and TRBJ1-5; 7 nucleotides line up with TRBD1. This CDR3 has 15 amino acids. J gave up 3 bases and V 7 bases, and 9 bases lay outside the gene matches. From germline, CDR1 is LNHDA and CDR2 SQIVND (reference sequence).

This clonotype was seen more than once but under ten times. V gene TRBV24-1 combines with J gene TRBJ2-2; tentatively, D is TRBD1 (5 bases). V was pared by 9 bases and J by 2 bases, with 12 bases between. This CDR3 has 14 residues. Looked up from germline, CDR1 is KGHDR and CDR2 is SFDVKD. This chain's CDR3 is CATSGLINTGELFF. The DNA of the CDR3 is TGTGCCACCTCAGGGCTAATTAACACCGGGGAGCTGTTTTTT.

This clonotype was observed at least ten times. The rearrangement uses TRBV2 and TRBJ1-2, with D perhaps matching TRBD1 (5 bases). V was cut by 6 bases and J by 5 bases, with 22 bases left in between. The CDR3 spans 16 residues. CDR1 and CDR2 (germline): SNHLY, FYNNEI. For the CDR3, the DNA is TGTGCCAGCAGACTGGACGAGGGACGTACCCATTATGGCTACACCTTC. Its translation is CASRLDEGRTHYGYTF.

This clonotype was seen at least ten times. The chain is built from TRBV9 and TRBJ1-1; D possibly corresponds to TRBD1 (6 bases). CDR3 length: 14 amino acids. Trimming stripped 6 bases from V and 1 base from J, with 13 bases between. The germline gives CDR1 SGDLS, CDR2 YYNGEE. CDR3 region: CASKGGTANTEAFF. The CDR3 nucleotides read TGTGCCAGCAAAGGGGGGACGGCGAACACTGAAGCTTTCTTT.

Comments on this clonotype: Its ends do not fully match the called genes, so a read error is possible. The chain couples TRBV5-6 to TRBJ2-2, with unresolved D. Per the germline V gene, CDR1 is SGHDT and CDR2 is YYEEEE. CDR3 length: 15 amino acids. CDR3: CVSSLVGPNTGELFF. The CDR3 DNA reads TGTGTCAGCAGCTTGGTCGGGCCGAACACCGGGGAGCTGTTTTTT.

In its sample, this clonotype was seen many times. The chain uses TRBV6-5 and TRBJ1-2; TRBD1 might be the D (5 bases). Trimming left V 2 bases short and J 6 bases short, with 7 bases between. This CDR3 is 12 amino acids long. CDR1 is MNHEY and CDR2 is SVGAGI in the germline V gene. CDR3 residues: CASSYKGDGYTF. The CDR3 region has the DNA TGTGCCAGCAGTTACAAAGGGGATGGCTACACCTTC.

Many counts were recorded for this clonotype. The V and J genes are TRBV13 and TRBJ1-1; D gene unclear. The V gene's germline CDR1 is PRHDT and CDR2 FYEKMQ (reference sequence). The CDR3 loop spans 15 amino acids. The V end lost 5 bases, the J end lost 0 bases, and 13 bases lay between the germline ends. The CDR3 DNA is TGTGCCAGCAGCCTACTGAATAATATGAACACTGAAGCTTTCTTT. Its translation is CASSLLNNMNTEAFF.

This clonotype was counted ten times or more. This chain connects TRBV20-1 to TRBJ1-5, with a tentative D call TRBD1 (6 bases). This CDR3 contains 13 residues. Trimming stripped 6 bases from V and 0 bases from J, with 9 bases between. The V gene's germline CDR1 is DFQATT and CDR2 SNEGSKA (reference sequence). Here the CDR3 reads CSAGDISNQPQHF. CDR3 coding DNA: TGCAGTGCCGGGGACATTAGCAATCAGCCCCAGCATTTT.

This clonotype was seen once. The chain links TRBV7-2 to TRBJ2-7; 7 positions match TRBD2. CDR1 is SGHTA, CDR2 FQGNSA, per germline. Trimming took 0 bases from V and 7 from J; bases not matched to a gene: 6. The CDR3 has 14 amino acids. The CDR3 loop reads CASSLAPGGNEQYF. CDR3 bases: TGTGCCAGCAGCTTAGCCCCCGGGGGGAATGAGCAGTACTTC.

This clonotype came up many times. The rearrangement joins TRBV6-6 to TRBJ1-6; 7 bases fit TRBD1. The CDR3 has 17 residues. Germline V CDR1 and CDR2: MNHNY, SVGAGI (reference sequence). The trim removed 2 bases at V and 0 bases at J, leaving 4 bases unmatched. The CDR3 nucleotides read TGTGCCAGCAGTTACGCCAGGGGGAGCTCCTATAATTCACCCCTCCACTTT. Protein: CASSYARGSSYNSPLHF.

A word on this clonotype: An end of the junction differs from the germline gene, which may be a read error. As DNA, the CDR3 is TGTGCCAGCAGCCGAGCGGGGGGAAGCTCCGACAATGAGCAGTTCTTC. Translation gives CASSRAGGSSDNEQFF. The rearrangement uses TRBV7-2 and TRBJ2-1; 9 bases match TRBD2. CDR1 is SGHTA, CDR2 FQGNSA, per germline. The CDR3 consists of 16 residues.

The sample holds many counts of this clonotype. The V call is TRBV11-3, the J call TRBJ1-6, with 12 positions matching TRBD1. The CDR3 covers 17 residues. The junction had 6 bases not matched to a gene; V was cut back by 0 bases and J by 9 bases. CDR1 is SGHNT and CDR2 is YENEEA in the germline V gene. The DNA for the CDR3 is TGTGCCAGCAGCTTAGATCTGGGGACAGGGGGCAGTTCACCCCTCCACTTT. This sequence encodes CASSLDLGTGGSSPLHF.

At least ten counts were recorded for this clonotype. The chain links TRBV7-2 to TRBJ2-5; the match to TRBD1 covers 8 bases. The CDR3 covers 16 residues. After removal of 2 bases from V and 1 base from J, the junction contained 6 bases not matched to a gene. CDR1 and CDR2 from the germline V gene are SGHTA and FQGNSA. CDR3 nucleotides: TGTGCCAGCAGCTTAACCGGGACAGGCGGCCAAGAGACCCAGTACTTC. Encoded protein: CASSLTGTGGQETQYF.

In its sample, this clonotype was seen a few times. The chain is built from TRBV7-9 and TRBJ2-2, with TRBD1 matching 10 bases. This CDR3 has 17 residues. Germline assignment: CDR1 SEHNR and CDR2 FQNEAQ (reference sequence). V lost 2 bases, J lost 5 bases, and 8 bases stayed unmatched. CDR3 DNA: TGTGCCAGCAGCTTACGGGACAGGGGCGAGGTTACCGGGGAGCTGTTTTTT. It specifies CASSLRDRGEVTGELFF.

In the case of this clonotype: One base away lies a much larger clone, so this may be a sequencing read error. V is TRBV10-3 and J is TRBJ2-7; D is ambiguous. CDR3 length equals 14 residues. V was pared by 5 bases and J by 0 bases, with 11 bases between. The germline CDR1 and CDR2 sequences are ENHRY and SYGVKD. The chain's CDR3 is CAISKAGFSYEQYF. CDR3 DNA sequence: TGTGCCATCAGTAAAGCCGGGTTCTCCTACGAGCAGTACTTC.

The V and J genes are TRBV13 and TRBJ2-3; TRBD1 matches 8 bases. V dropped 5 bases and J dropped 4; count of bases not matched to a gene: 8. The CDR3 runs to 15 residues. The germline V gene has CDR1 PRHDT and CDR2 FYEKMQ (reference sequence). The chain's CDR3 is CASSETGDSADTQYF. For the CDR3, the DNA is TGTGCCAGCAGCGAGACAGGGGATTCGGCAGATACGCAGTATTTT. Complete variable domain (other parts from reference TRBV13 and TRBJ2-3): AAGVIQSPRHLIKEKRETATLKCYPIPRHDTVYWYQQGPGQDPQFLISFYEKMQSDKGSIPDRFSAQQFSDYHSELNMSSLELGDSALYFCASSETGDSADTQYFGPGTRLTVL.

This clonotype was seen at least ten times. The rearrangement joins TRBV6-5 to TRBJ2-7; 8 nucleotides match TRBD1. V was pared by 6 bases and J by 6 bases, with 7 bases of the junction left unmatched. Germline V gives CDR1 MNHEY, CDR2 SVGAGI. The CDR3 extends over 13 amino acids. CDR3 loop: CASSRGQGGEQYF. CDR3 bases: TGTGCCAGCAGCCGCGGACAGGGCGGCGAGCAGTACTTC.

This clonotype was seen more than once but under ten times. This may be a read error, as it is one base from a much larger clone. The chain combines TRBV11-2 with TRBJ1-5, with 10 bases matching TRBD1. Germline CDR1 SGHAT, CDR2 FQNNGV. The V and J ends lost 7 bases and 9 bases, in that order; junction bases with no gene match: 12. CDR3 length equals 15 residues. CDR3 bases: TGTGCCAGCACCTTGGGGGACAGGGGCAGTCGGCCCCAGCATTTT. Its protein is CASTLGDRGSRPQHF. The whole variable domain, filled in from reference TRBV11-2 and TRBJ1-5, reads EAGVAQSPRYKIIEKRQSVAFWCNPISGHATLYWYQQILGQGPKLLIQFQNNGVVDDSQLPKDRFSAERLKGVDSTLKIQPAKLEDSAVYLCASTLGDRGSRPQHFGDGTRLSIL.

This clonotype has only a few counts. CDR3 DNA sequence: TGTGCCAGCAGTTACTCGGTCGGGGGCGTTTATCTCTACGAGCAGTACTTC. It specifies CASSYSVGGVYLYEQYF. The chain couples TRBV6-5 to TRBJ2-7; D tentatively reads TRBD1 or TRBD2 (6 bases each). The CDR3 extends over 17 amino acids. CDR1 and CDR2 (germline): MNHEY, SVGAGI. Trimming cost V 0 bases and J 3 bases, with 18 bases left between them.

Ten or more counts support this clonotype. The rearrangement joins TRBV2 to TRBJ1-5; D not certain. Between the trimmed V and J ends, which lost 3 bases and 3 bases, there was a span of 12 bases. Germline V gene data show CDR1 as SNHLY and CDR2 as FYNNEI. The CDR3 totals 15 residues. CDR3 sequence reads: CASSDSGLSNQPQHF. CDR3 DNA sequence: TGTGCCAGCAGTGACTCAGGCCTCTCCAATCAGCCCCAGCATTTT.

The V and J genes are TRBV19 and TRBJ2-2, with D possibly TRBD1 on 5 matching bases. CDR1 is LNHDA and CDR2 is SQIVND in the germline V gene (reference sequence). V gave up 7 bases and J gave up 3 bases, with 18 bases separating them. The CDR3 sequence is 16 residues long. The CDR3 loop is CASTGHGYGYTGELFF. The CDR3 nucleotides read TGTGCCAGTACAGGGCATGGCTATGGCTACACCGGGGAGCTGTTTTTT.

With regard to this clonotype: Being one base from a much bigger clone, this may be a read error. The chain couples TRBV5-1 to TRBJ2-2, with 7 bases identical to TRBD2. The CDR3 covers 15 residues. Germline CDR1 SGHRS, CDR2 YFSETQ. CDR3 sequence reads: CASSVRRGNTGEPFF. Written as DNA, the CDR3 is TGCGCCAGCAGCGTGCGGCGGGGGAACACCGGGGAGCCGTTTTTT.

The rearrangement links TRBV6-5 to TRBJ1-2, with TRBD1 as a possible D gene (6 bases). Germline V gives CDR1 MNHEY, CDR2 SVGAGI. Trimming stripped 4 bases from V and 3 bases from J, with 15 bases between. CDR3 length: 15 residues. CDR3 nucleotide sequence: TGTGCCAGCAGTTTCACAGGGAGTTTGGACTATGGCTACACCTTC. This gives the protein CASSFTGSLDYGYTF.